This T cell receptor (beta chain) was retrieved from a study of shared clonotypes between healthy human individuals (TCRdb year 2020). Study-wide context: The cohort included three men and a couple of women between 18 and 49 years of age. For each donor, CD4 naive and CD4 memory were each run on three plates, CD8 naive on two plates, and CD8 memory on one plate. The study deeply sequenced blood TCR repertoires of about 5 healthy adults to estimate repertoire size and the extent of clonotype sharing between individuals. Libraries were prepared and TCR repertoires were sequenced by different laboratories using diverse techniques, in order to increase sequencing depth and limit assay-specific biases. Between about 0.8 and 9.5 billion PBMCs per donor were obtained by leukapheresis. Summary of the overall study and its limitations: Compared with non-shared clonotypes, clonotypes shared by all four sorted-subset donors had higher generation probabilities. Rarefaction of sorted-subset datasets indicated incomplete sequencing despite the large sequencing depth. Naive subsets generally had larger estimated clonotype richness than memory subsets. Sharing across four donors was observed for roughly 5.4% of naive CD4, 3% to 4% of naive CD8, over 2% of memory CD4, and less than 0.45% of memory CD8 clonotypes. Only blood was sampled, and tissue TCR repertoires likely differ from those in blood. The genetic and exposure-history diversity represented was limited by the small number of donors. Pairwise subsampling led to the expectation that sequencing depth would affect the degree of clonotype sharing among donors.

This clone was detected a few times. Its antigen target is currently unknown. No much larger clone exists at a distance of one base, and base qualities are not known. Trimming leaves V shorter by 4 bases and J shorter by 10 bases, with the junction holding 11 bases beyond the gene matches. The germline V gene provides CDR1 SGHRS and CDR2 YFSETQ. The CDR3 runs 16 amino acids, cysteine and phenylalanine included. The entry retains the CDR3 DNA only, 48 bases that are in frame from base 1. Using the deep immunoSEQ assay, TCR CDR3 regions were amplified from genomic DNA by multiplex PCR. Extracted genomic DNA from each cell subset was distributed evenly across all wells of several immunoSEQ 96-well plates, and each plate was treated as a replicate. For sorted subsets, about 200 ng genomic DNA, equal to 30,000 or so T cell genomes, was loaded into each replicate PCR. Purified libraries were measured with a Qubit 3.0 fluorometer, size-checked on a Bioanalyzer 2100, and measured again with the KAPA Library Quantification kit. Each immunoSEQ 96-well plate was sequenced on its own single-read 150-cycle Illumina NextSeq 550 flow cell. The study's own analysis went as follows. Because the immunoSEQ output included only junctional sequences and no quality scores, the filtering could not be the same as the filtering used for full-length reads. Sequences were annotated with PyIR, a Python wrapper for IgBLAST v1.9, and V/J genes and CDR3 were assigned using IMGT germline references. Any read was removed if the V/J assignment was weak (E-value above 1e-6), the CDR3 was missing, or the read contained stop codons, out-of-frame junctions, or ambiguous translated residues. A V3J clonotype was defined by an identical inferred V gene, J gene, and CDR3 amino acid sequence. Percentage overlap between repertoires was computed as shared unique clonotypes divided by the size of the smaller repertoire. Three approaches were used to assess repertoire richness: RTK rarefaction, the Chao1 estimator, and Recon v2.1 estimates of unobserved clonotypes. Generation probabilities for all TCRbeta clonotypes obtained by the gDNA method from a handful of donors were computed using OLGA. Not all clones reach the TCRdb copy of this immuneACCESS table, which keeps in-frame sequences only. Checked studies attribute under half of the gap to unresolved V genes and leave the rest unexplained. V, J and clone size are those of that table, while D and trimming were read from the DNA. The sample contains hundreds of thousands of clones, around 73% of them found a single time. 1.5% to 2% of the sample rests with the top ten.

The donors were healthy, HIV-negative adults who had no recently reported acute infections or vaccinations. Only Caucasian adults living in Nashville, Tennessee, USA were represented among the donors. CD4+ T cells were enriched through magnetic negative selection, after which naive cells were positively selected on CD45RA and the remaining negative fraction served as the memory subset. Blood was obtained by leukapheresis, after which PBMCs were separated by Ficoll-Histopaque density gradient centrifugation and cryopreserved in liquid nitrogen vapor phase. Analytical flow cytometry was used to check the purity and quantity of every magnetically sorted T cell population. From each sorted fraction, genomic DNA was isolated and quantified by UV absorbance on a Nanodrop 2000c.

Sequences were obtained from memory CD4+ T cells sorted from blood. What this sample's cell subset or site label stands for: CD45RA-negative fraction. The TCR was taken from a woman in her twenties or thirties in good health. The chain is made from TRBV5-1 and TRBJ2-1; 13 central bases correspond to TRBD2. This receptor has the CDR3 CASSHEPGLAGLEQFF. In nucleotide form, the sequence is TGCGCCAGCAGCCACGAGCCGGGACTAGCGGGACTAGAGCAGTTCTTC.